These 13 T cell receptor beta chains came from one sample sequenced in a study of blood T cell repertoires in COVID-19. Measured with immunoSEQ multiplex PCR; TCRdb has only the in-frame clones, and not every one. The sample lists over 150,000 clones, around 90% occurring once. What was sequenced was peripheral blood. Receptors originate from a man aged 60 to 69 with COVID-19, enrolled during active disease.

This sequence joins TRBV10-3 and TRBJ2-7, with 9 positions matching TRBD1. V gave up 4 bases and J gave up 3 bases; unmatched junction bases: 10. The CDR3 length is 16 residues. The germline gives CDR1 ENHRY, CDR2 SYGVKD. CDR3 amino acids: CAISAAGQGIVYEQYF. The CDR3 bases are TGTGCCATCAGTGCGGCCGGACAGGGGATAGTCTACGAGCAGTACTTC.

J is TRBJ2-7 and V is TRBV18; 7 bases agree with TRBD1. CDR1 and CDR2 (germline): KGHSH, LQKENI. V gave up 4 bases and J gave up 1 base; unmatched junction bases: 1. CDR3 length: 13 residues. CDR3 region: CASSLQGSYEQYF. The CDR3 coding sequence is TGTGCCAGCTCACTACAGGGGTCCTACGAGCAGTACTTC.

This chain joins TRBV7-6 and TRBJ1-5, with D possibly TRBD1 on 5 matching bases. Trimming removed 1 base at V and 2 bases at J, with 12 bases between. This CDR3 comprises 16 residues. From germline, CDR1 is SGHVS and CDR2 FNYEAQ. Here the CDR3 reads CASSLEGRRGNQPQHF. The CDR3 DNA sequence: TGTGCCAGCAGCTTAGAGGGGAGGAGGGGCAATCAGCCCCAGCATTTT.

The rearrangement uses TRBV19 and TRBJ1-1, with D possibly TRBD1 on 6 matching bases. V lost 7 bases and J 3 bases, leaving 12 bases between the germline ends. Germline V lookup: CDR1 LNHDA, CDR2 SQIVND (reference sequence). CDR3 size: 13 residues. The CDR3 region is CASTDRPDTEAFF. The CDR3 coding sequence is TGTGCCAGTACCGACAGGCCCGACACTGAAGCTTTCTTT.

The rearrangement links TRBV18 to TRBJ1-2; TRBD1 aligns across 10 bases. The J segment lost 2 bases and the V segment lost 2 bases, leaving 2 bases of the junction unmatched. Germline lookup yields CDR1 KGHSH and CDR2 LQKENI. This CDR3 has 15 residues. The CDR3 spells CASSPADRGNYGYTF. The CDR3, as DNA: TGTGCCAGCTCACCAGCGGACAGGGGGAACTATGGCTACACCTTC.

J is TRBJ1-4 and V is TRBV7-2; D is uncertain. The CDR3 runs 11 residues. Germline V CDR1 and CDR2: SGHTA, FQGNSA. Trimming took off 3 bases at V and 7 bases at J, with 3 bases between the two ends. CDR3 DNA sequence: TGTGCCAGCAGCTTCCGTGAAAAACTGTTTTTT. Its translation is CASSFREKLFF.

J is TRBJ2-6 and V is TRBV2; weak D call: TRBD2 (5 bases). Trimming left V 6 bases short and J 1 base short, with 7 bases between. Germline V gene data show CDR1 as SNHLY and CDR2 as FYNNEI. The CDR3 covers 14 residues. CDR3 loop: CASSGDSGANVLTF. In DNA, the CDR3 is TGTGCCAGCAGCGGGGATTCTGGGGCCAACGTCCTGACTTTC.

The rearrangement joins TRBV7-3 to TRBJ1-1; 7 bases fit TRBD1. After removal of 6 bases from V and 1 base from J, the junction contained 8 bases not matched to a gene. Germline lookup yields CDR1 SGHTA and CDR2 FQGTGA. The CDR3 has 15 residues. As DNA, the CDR3 is TGTGCCAGCAGAACGGCTGGGACAGAGAACACTGAAGCTTTCTTT. As protein: CASRTAGTENTEAFF. Full variable domain (rest looked up from reference TRBV7-3 and TRBJ1-1): GAGVSQTPSNKVTEKGKYVELRCDPISGHTALYWYRQSLGQGPEFLIYFQGTGAADDSGLPNDRFFAVRPEGSVSTLKIQRTERGDSAVYLCASRTAGTENTEAFFGQGTRLTVV.

V is TRBV15 and J is TRBJ1-1; 11 positions agree with TRBD1. Germline values: CDR1 LNHNV, CDR2 YYDKDF (reference sequence). The CDR3 is 17 amino acids. The V and J ends lost 5 bases and 4 bases, in that order; junction bases with no gene match: 12. The CDR3 protein is CATSGTIGQGATTEAFF. The CDR3 DNA follows: TGTGCCACCAGCGGGACGATCGGACAGGGGGCTACCACTGAAGCTTTCTTT.

As to this clone: Germline and junction disagree at one end, which may indicate a read error. The genes are TRBV7-2 and TRBJ1-3; D is undetermined. Looked up from germline, CDR1 is SGHTA and CDR2 is FQGNSA. The CDR3 length is 14 residues. The CDR3 sequence is CASSLAISGNTIYF. The CDR3, as DNA: TGTGCCAGCAGCCTAGCCATCTCTGGAAACACCATATATTTT.

The chain has TRBV7-6 and TRBJ1-2; 7 bases map to TRBD1. Per germline, CDR1 SGHVS and CDR2 FNYEAQ. The CDR3 has 13 residues. V dropped 1 base and J dropped 8; count of bases not matched to a gene: 4. Here the CDR3 reads CASSLDWTGGYTF. DNA for the CDR3: TGTGCCAGCAGCTTAGATTGGACAGGCGGCTACACCTTC.

This rearrangement joins TRBV5-1 to TRBJ2-3; 8 nucleotides line up with TRBD2. The V and J ends lost 1 base and 2 bases, in that order; junction bases with no gene match: 6. This CDR3 has 16 residues. Germline loops: CDR1 SGHRS, CDR2 YFSETQ. CDR3 nucleotides: TGCGCCAGCAGCTTGACAGCCGGGGGGGCCACAGATACGCAGTATTTT. It specifies CASSLTAGGATDTQYF.

This chain links TRBV14 with TRBJ2-1; D is possibly TRBD2 (6 bases). CDR1 and CDR2 (germline): SGHDN, FVKESK. V gave up 0 bases and J gave up 0 bases, with 9 bases separating them. CDR3 length: 16 residues. The CDR3 protein is CASSQEVGSSYNEQFF. The CDR3 DNA is TGTGCCAGCAGCCAAGAAGTCGGGAGCTCCTACAATGAGCAGTTCTTC.